In this sample, the clone carrying this T cell receptor beta chain turned up a few times. Its antigen is as yet unknown. TCRdb used MiXCR to reprocess the RT-PCR reads, holding one entry per CDR3 protein. The sample has about 500,000 distinct CDR3 sequences; 16% are singletons. The sample comes from a study of response to subunit inactivated influenza vaccine. Germline lookup yields CDR1 SEHNR and CDR2 FQNEAQ (reference sequence). The V end was cut by 5 bases, the J end by 5 bases, with 12 bases between. The CDR3 has 13 residues. Whole-study findings and limits: Each seasonal influenza vaccination recruits few new T cells, the authors suggested.

The rearrangement uses TRBV7-9 and TRBJ1-2, with D perhaps matching TRBD1 (5 bases). The receptor was derived from a man between 45 and 75 years old who received an inactivated influenza vaccine. Material: CD4+ T cells sorted from PBMCs, obtained 23 months after vaccination. This CDR3 reads CASSTTGGYGYTF. The CDR3 DNA follows: TGTGCCAGCAGCACCACGGGGGGTTATGGCTACACCTTC.